This T cell receptor beta chain was sequenced for a study of blood T cell repertoires in COVID-19. Study in general: Collection of acute and convalescent COVID-19 samples took place in the United States, Italy and Spain. T cells, B-cell-depleted T cells, or PBMCs supplied cDNA or gDNA.

Categorization into cohorts depended on clinical history that participants reported. The junction had 8 bases not matched to a gene; V was cut back by 6 bases and J by 3 bases. Germline V gives CDR1 MNHEY, CDR2 SVGAGI. This CDR3 spans 15 amino acids. TCRdb's table, derived via immunoSEQ multiplex PCR, lists solely in-frame clones and lacks some. Altogether 250,000 to 300,000 clones are present, nearly 90% being singletons, with the ten largest covering approximately 2%. The receptor comes from a woman aged 60 to 75 who had recovered from COVID-19. The material sequenced was PBMCs or T cells enriched from blood (not recorded which). V and J are TRBV6-5 and TRBJ1-2; 9 nucleotides match TRBD1. DNA of the CDR3: TGTGCCAGCAGAACTAGGGACAGGGAGGACTATGGCTACACCTTC. It encodes CASRTRDREDYGYTF.